This entry lists 32 T cell receptor beta chains sequenced from one sample in a study of blood T cells in healthy people across ages. The authors ran a second PCR of 7 to 11 cycles using a sample-barcoded 5' primer and a J-beta primer mix. TCRdb re-called the 5' RACE reads with MiXCR, one entry per CDR3 protein. The table lists about 1.6 million distinct CDR3 sequences, around 35% of them singletons. The source material was blood. The source is a young woman in good health.

The rearrangement links TRBV27 to TRBJ2-3; a weak D match, TRBD2 (6 bases). Looked up from germline, CDR1 is MNHEY and CDR2 is SMNVEV (reference sequence). The germline V and J ends were trimmed by 5 bases and 6 bases, with 15 bases remaining between them. The CDR3 runs to 14 residues. The CDR3 DNA reads TGTGCCAGCAGTCCGGGAGTAGGGCCGGATACGCAGTATTTT. Protein sequence: CASSPGVGPDTQYF.

The chain carries TRBV7-9 and TRBJ1-4; TRBD1 is a possible D gene (5 bases). This CDR3 comprises 15 residues. V was shortened by 5 bases and J by 2 bases, with 12 bases between the two germline ends. Per germline, CDR1 SEHNR and CDR2 FQNEAQ (reference sequence). The DNA for the CDR3 is TGTGCCAGCAGCCCTTGGAAGGGGACTAATGAAAAACTGTTTTTT. Amino acids: CASSPWKGTNEKLFF.

CDR3 protein: CAWSQGQETQYF. Here the CDR3 DNA reads TGTGCCTGGAGTCAGGGGCAAGAGACCCAGTACTTC. The genes are TRBV30 and TRBJ2-5; tentative D call: TRBD1 (6 bases). CDR3 length: 12 amino acids. V was trimmed by 2 bases and J by 2 bases, leaving 6 bases between them. CDR1 and CDR2 from the germline V gene are GTSNPN and SVGIG (reference sequence).

This clonotype was seen many times. The chain recombines TRBV7-9 with TRBJ2-7; no reliable D call. The germline CDR1 and CDR2 sequences are SEHNR and FQNEAQ (reference sequence). This CDR3 region has 14 residues. V gave up 4 bases and J gave up 1 base, with 11 bases separating them. The DNA for the CDR3 is TGTGCCAGCAGCTCCACCGGCATGTCCTACGAGCAGTACTTC. Translation: CASSSTGMSYEQYF. The full variable domain, with the rest looked up from reference TRBV7-9 and TRBJ2-7, is DTGVSQNPRHKITKRGQNVTFRCDPISEHNRLYWYRQTLGQGPEFLTYFQNEAQLEKSRLLSDRFSAERPKGSFSTLEIQRTEQGDSAMYLCASSSTGMSYEQYFGPGTRLTVT.

Worth noting for this clonotype: A read error may account for a junction end that differs from germline. This chain uses TRBV28 with TRBJ2-5; D is perhaps TRBD2 (6 bases). CDR1 is MDHEN, CDR2 SYDVKM, per germline. CDR3 size: 17 residues. The CDR3 DNA reads TGTGCCATCAAACAGGCGGGTTCGGGATGGTCGGGAGAGACCCTGTACTTC. Translating gives CAIKQAGSGWSGETLYF.

V usage is TRBV30 and J usage is TRBJ2-7, with 9 bases that match TRBD1. Trimming took 2 bases from V and 5 from J; bases not matched to a gene: 7. There are 14 residues in the CDR3. CDR1 GTSNPN and CDR2 SVGIG come from the germline V gene (reference sequence). DNA of the CDR3: TGTGCCTGGAGTTCGGGACAGGGCCCAAACGAGCAGTACTTC. Protein: CAWSSGQGPNEQYF.

CDR3: CSARTGLAGYDEQFF. In nucleotides, the CDR3 is TGCAGTGCTAGAACGGGACTAGCGGGGTACGATGAGCAGTTCTTC. This chain links TRBV20-1 with TRBJ2-1; 13 bases agree with TRBD2. CDR3 length equals 15 residues. V lost 2 bases, J lost 8 bases, and 6 bases stayed unmatched. The germline gives CDR1 DFQATT, CDR2 SNEGSKA (reference sequence).

The rearrangement joins TRBV5-6 to TRBJ2-6; no reliable D call. The CDR3 has 15 residues. The germline V and J ends were trimmed by 0 bases and 4 bases, with 8 bases remaining between them. From germline, CDR1 is SGHDT and CDR2 YYEEEE. The CDR3 loop is CASSLGPFGANVLTF. The CDR3, as DNA: TGTGCCAGCAGCTTGGGCCCGTTCGGGGCCAACGTCCTGACTTTC.

CDR3 sequence reads: CASKRIGGSYEQYF. The CDR3, as DNA: TGCGCCAGCAAGAGGATCGGCGGGAGCTACGAGCAGTACTTC. The chain uses TRBV5-1 and TRBJ2-7, with 7 bases fitting TRBD2. The V gene end was trimmed by 6 bases and the J gene end by 3 bases; junction bases not matched to a gene: 9. CDR3 length: 14 residues. Germline V gene lookup returns CDR1 SGHRS and CDR2 YFSETQ.

The chain recombines TRBV12-3 or TRBV12-4 with TRBJ2-7; 8 nucleotides align to TRBD2. The ends lost 2 bases at V and 2 bases at J; junction bases unmatched: 11. The CDR3 has 17 residues. The CDR3 loop is CASSLTGAGGETYEQYF. The CDR3 DNA follows: TGTGCCAGCAGTTTAACGGGTGCGGGGGGCGAAACCTACGAGCAGTACTTC.

This clonotype has at least ten counts. The chain has TRBV12-3 or TRBV12-4 and TRBJ2-5; 10 positions agree with TRBD1. Germline trimming cut 6 bases from V and 11 bases from J; bases unmatched to any gene: 21. CDR3 length: 17 residues. CDR3 sequence: CASRPSWDRGPSGEQYF. The DNA of the CDR3 is TGTGCCAGCAGGCCCTCCTGGGACAGGGGACCGTCGGGGGAGCAGTACTTC.

This clonotype occurred a few times. This chain uses TRBV11-2 with TRBJ2-7, with D possibly matching TRBD2 (6 bases). Germline V gives CDR1 SGHAT, CDR2 FQNNGV. Trimming left V 0 bases short and J 3 bases short, with 9 bases between. The CDR3 extends over 14 amino acids. DNA for the CDR3: TGTGCCAGCAGCTTAGAGGGCGGGATCTACGAGCAGTACTTC. Translation gives CASSLEGGIYEQYF.

This clonotype was found many times. J is TRBJ2-1 and V is TRBV7-2; no definite D call. V shed 2 bases and J shed 5 bases, with 10 bases lying between them. This CDR3 is 14 amino acids long. CDR1 and CDR2 (germline): SGHTA, FQGNSA. CDR3 DNA: TGTGCCAGCAGCTTACGCTGGGCAAACAATGAGCAGTTCTTC. This translates into CASSLRWANNEQFF.

This chain connects TRBV28 to TRBJ2-7, with 7 bases identical to TRBD1. V gave up 7 bases and J gave up 3 bases; unmatched junction bases: 12. Germline assignment: CDR1 MDHEN and CDR2 SYDVKM. The CDR3 is 15 amino acids. The CDR3 loop reads CASTHSRDRIYEQYF. The CDR3 bases are TGTGCCAGCACTCATAGCCGGGACAGAATCTACGAGCAGTACTTC.

The chain has TRBV5-5 and TRBJ2-1; 9 bases agree with TRBD2. CDR3 length: 18 amino acids. Germline CDR1 is SGHKS and CDR2 is YYEKEE (reference sequence). The trim removed 0 bases at V and 0 bases at J, leaving 7 bases unmatched. CDR3 DNA: TGTGCCAGCAGCTTGGCCTGCGGGGGGGCCGGCTCCTACAATGAGCAGTTCTTC. It translates to CASSLACGGAGSYNEQFF.

This clonotype turned up a few times. The chain recombines TRBV28 with TRBJ2-1; TRBD2 is a possible D gene (5 bases). This CDR3 contains 17 residues. Germline-derived CDR1 and CDR2 are MDHEN and SYDVKM. V was clipped by 5 bases and J by 3 bases, with 20 bases between them. CDR3 sequence reads: CASSPTMGSAYYNEQFF. In nucleotides, the CDR3 is TGTGCCAGCAGTCCTACCATGGGTAGCGCATACTACAATGAGCAGTTCTTC.

The CDR3 bases are TGTGCCAGCGGTGGGGGGGCAATTGCCTACGAGCAGTACTTC. Translation: CASGGGAIAYEQYF. V is TRBV28 and J is TRBJ2-7, with D tentatively TRBD2 (7 bases). Germline V gene lookup returns CDR1 MDHEN and CDR2 SYDVKM. The length of the CDR3 is 14 residues. Trimming cost V 8 bases and J 2 bases, with 16 bases left between them.

In the case of this clonotype: One junction end disagrees with the germline gene, perhaps due to a read error. The chain is built from TRBV7-3 and TRBJ2-2; D is possibly TRBD2 (5 bases). CDR3 length: 16 residues. Germline V gene data show CDR1 as SGHTA and CDR2 as FQGTGA. The CDR3 sequence is CANSLRQAVNTGELFF. CDR3 in DNA: TGTGCCAACAGCTTACGGCAAGCGGTTAACACCGGGGAGCTGTTTTTT.

The gene calls are TRBV12-3 or TRBV12-4 and TRBJ2-2; 7 nucleotides agree with TRBD2. This CDR3 contains 12 residues. V dropped 7 bases and J dropped 7; count of bases not matched to a gene: 3. The chain's CDR3 is CASKRGSGELFF. DNA for the CDR3: TGTGCCAGCAAACGCGGGAGCGGGGAGCTGTTTTTT.

This clonotype has a handful of counts. V is TRBV7-9 and J is TRBJ1-6, with D unclear. Trimming took off 5 bases at V and 14 bases at J, with 13 bases between the two ends. CDR1 SEHNR and CDR2 FQNEAQ come from the germline V gene (reference sequence). The CDR3 has 12 amino acids. CDR3 DNA: TGTGCCAGCAGCCCCGACACCGGATCCCTCCACTTT. Translation gives CASSPDTGSLHF.

This clonotype was recorded a few times. The chain is built from TRBV28 and TRBJ1-2; 9 nucleotides agree with TRBD1. This CDR3 comprises 15 residues. Germline V gives CDR1 MDHEN, CDR2 SYDVKM. After removal of 3 bases from V and 8 bases from J, the junction contained 10 bases not matched to a gene. The chain's CDR3 is CASSFRGQGPPGYTF. The CDR3 region has the DNA TGTGCCAGCAGTTTTCGGGGACAGGGCCCTCCCGGCTACACCTTC.

This clonotype showed up just a few times. CDR3 nucleotides: TGTGCCAGCAGTTGGAACAGGGTGAGCGAGCAGTACTTC. Translating gives CASSWNRVSEQYF. The V call is TRBV27, the J call TRBJ2-7; the D gene is possibly TRBD1 (6 bases). Germline loops: CDR1 MNHEY, CDR2 SMNVEV (reference sequence). V was clipped by 4 bases and J by 6 bases, with 13 bases between them. There are 13 residues in the CDR3.

J is TRBJ2-4 and V is TRBV7-9; D possibly matches TRBD1 or TRBD2 (5 bases each). Germline lookup yields CDR1 SEHNR and CDR2 FQNEAQ (reference sequence). V shed 1 base and J shed 11 bases, with 15 bases lying between them. This CDR3 is built from 14 residues. The DNA for the CDR3 is TGTGCCAGCAGCTTAGTACGTCTGGGGGACGTTCAGTACTTC. Its translation: CASSLVRLGDVQYF. The whole variable domain, remainder taken from reference TRBV7-9 and TRBJ2-4, is DTGVSQNPRHKITKRGQNVTFRCDPISEHNRLYWYRQTLGQGPEFLTYFQNEAQLEKSRLLSDRFSAERPKGSFSTLEIQRTEQGDSAMYLCASSLVRLGDVQYFGAGTRLSVL.

Regarding this clonotype: An end of the junction differs from the germline gene, which may be a read error. The chain joins TRBV7-9 to TRBJ2-7; possibly TRBD1 or TRBD2 for D (5 bases each). The CDR3 spans 14 residues. The germline gives CDR1 SEHNR, CDR2 FQNEAQ (reference sequence). CDR3 sequence: CAGRMGDSGYEQYF. DNA for the CDR3: TGTGCCGGCAGGATGGGGGATTCCGGCTACGAGCAGTACTTC. Using reference TRBV7-9 and TRBJ2-7 for the parts outside the CDR3, the full variable domain is DTGVSQNPRHKITKRGQNVTFRCDPISEHNRLYWYRQTLGQGPEFLTYFQNEAQLEKSRLLSDRFSAERPKGSFSTLEIQRTEQGDSAMYLCAGRMGDSGYEQYFGPGTRLTVT.

This clonotype was recorded many times. This chain uses TRBV5-1 with TRBJ2-3, with D possibly matching TRBD2 (6 bases). Germline loops: CDR1 SGHRS, CDR2 YFSETQ. V gave up 5 bases and J gave up 1 base, with 11 bases separating them. The CDR3 has 14 residues. The CDR3: CASREASGTDTQYF. DNA of the CDR3: TGCGCCAGCAGGGAGGCTAGCGGCACAGATACGCAGTATTTT. The full variable domain, with the rest looked up from reference TRBV5-1 and TRBJ2-3, is KAGVTQTPRYLIKTRGQQVTLSCSPISGHRSVSWYQQTPGQGLQFLFEYFSETQRNKGNFPGRFSGRQFSNSRSEMNVSTLELGDSALYLCASREASGTDTQYFGPGTRLTVL.

This clonotype was counted at least ten times. The V call is TRBV5-5, the J call TRBJ2-1; D is unresolved. The CDR3 spans 13 residues. Germline CDR1 is SGHKS and CDR2 is YYEKEE (reference sequence). With 1 base removed from V and 5 bases from J, the gap between germline ends came to 7 bases. The CDR3 DNA sequence: TGTGCCAGCAGCTTGACTACCGACAATGAGCAGTTCTTC. Its protein product is CASSLTTDNEQFF.

This clonotype has a handful of counts. This sequence joins TRBV14 and TRBJ2-5, with TRBD1 matching 8 bases. CDR3 length: 14 residues. V lost 4 bases to trimming and J lost 11 bases; unmatched junction nucleotides: 12. Germline V gene sequence: CDR1 SGHDN, CDR2 FVKESK. The CDR3 sequence: CASSLAGGASGQYF. CDR3 DNA: TGTGCCAGCAGCCTTGCAGGGGGCGCCTCAGGGCAGTACTTC.

As DNA, the CDR3 is TGCAGTGCTAGAAGGTCGGGAGGGGGCACTGAAGCTTTCTTT. It specifies CSARRSGGGTEAFF. The V and J genes are TRBV20-1 and TRBJ1-1, with a possible D match to TRBD1 (6 bases). This CDR3 comprises 14 residues. The germline V gene has CDR1 DFQATT and CDR2 SNEGSKA (reference sequence). The germline V and J ends were trimmed by 2 bases and 4 bases, with 14 bases remaining between them.

This clonotype has just a few counts. The CDR3 protein is CSVNNYDIGNEQYF. The CDR3 DNA follows: TGCAGCGTTAACAATTATGACATAGGGAACGAGCAGTACTTC. V gene TRBV29-1 combines with J gene TRBJ2-4; D is unclear. The DNA end is a closer match to TRBJ2-7, so the J assignment may be wrong. Germline-derived CDR1 and CDR2 are SQVTM and ANQGSEA. The CDR3 totals 14 residues.

This chain uses TRBV2 with TRBJ2-1, with unresolved D. V lost 7 bases and J lost 10, with 20 bases in between. CDR3 size: 14 residues. Germline V gene sequence: CDR1 SNHLY, CDR2 FYNNEI. The CDR3 region has the DNA TGTGCCAGCAATCCGGGCCGTACGGTTCGGGAGCAGTTCTTC. It codes for CASNPGRTVREQFF.

The chain has TRBV11-2 and TRBJ1-3; maybe TRBD1 (6 bases). Trimming pared 2 bases from V and 4 bases from J, leaving 21 bases between. This CDR3 has 18 amino acids. Germline V gives CDR1 SGHAT, CDR2 FQNNGV. In DNA, the CDR3 is TGTGCCAGCAGCTTACCCAGGGGAGGCCGAGTCGGGGGAAACACCATATATTTT. Protein sequence: CASSLPRGGRVGGNTIYF. Full variable domain (outside the CDR3, taken from reference TRBV11-2 and TRBJ1-3): EAGVAQSPRYKIIEKRQSVAFWCNPISGHATLYWYQQILGQGPKLLIQFQNNGVVDDSQLPKDRFSAERLKGVDSTLKIQPAKLEDSAVYLCASSLPRGGRVGGNTIYFGEGSWLTVV.

This rearrangement joins TRBV12-3 or TRBV12-4 to TRBJ1-2; D is uncertain. The CDR3 has 13 amino acids. The V gene lost 6 bases and the J gene lost 6 bases, with 14 bases spanning the gap. In DNA, the CDR3 is TGTGCCAGCAGACCGCAGGAGTACGATGGCTACACCTTC. Translation: CASRPQEYDGYTF.